This TCR beta chain was captured by sequencing in a study of CD4 T cells in relation to SARS-CoV-2 and coronaviruses. The CDR3 has 15 residues. Germline V lookup: CDR1 SGHRS, CDR2 YFSETQ. V lost 4 bases to trimming and J lost 3 bases, with 16 bases between them. Study-wide points: In around 67% of donors, memory CD4+ clonotypes crossrecognized SARS-CoV-2 and at least one common cold coronavirus spike.

Details on this clone: The antigen is not known.

Before the COVID-19 pandemic, during about 2010-2018, CD4+ T cells were taken from unexposed donors. Only in-frame clones appear in the TCRdb table, and some are missing; sequencing was by immunoSEQ multiplex PCR. The data show some 65,000 clones, about 89% seen once. The chain uses TRBV5-1 and TRBJ2-5; possibly TRBD1 for D (7 bases). Input material: memory CD4+ T cells from PBMCs. The sequence derives from a human donor in good health. The CDR3 coding sequence is TGCGCCAGCAGCAGGAGGGGGCGGGTGGAAGAGACCCAGTACTTC. Protein: CASSRRGRVEETQYF.